This TCR beta chain was recorded in a study of T-cell reconstitution after alpha-beta-depleted transplantation in children. Overall study findings and caveats: Among T cells one year after transplant, newly produced cells accounted for most counts and diversity.

V was pared by 6 bases and J by 2 bases, with 7 bases of the junction left unmatched. Germline CDR1 reads GTSNPN; CDR2 reads SVGIG (reference sequence). CDR3 length equals 15 residues. This clonotype has only a few counts. As yet, its antigen is unknown. Library preparation (for TCRbeta) was performed with unique molecular identifiers. One entry per CDR3 protein, called by TCRdb with MiXCR from the PCR reads. The table lists roughly 280,000 distinct CDR3 sequences, 11% of them singletons. The specimen was peripheral blood, collected 180 days after TCRalphabeta/CD19-depleted stem cell transplant. The rearrangement links TRBV30 to TRBJ2-2; TRBD2 matches 9 bases. The source of this sequence is a male patient aged 2-10 years who had a stem cell transplant for chronic granulomatous disease, so the T cells may come from the graft donor. CDR3 nucleotide sequence: TGTGCCTGCCCCGGGACTAGCAGTAACACCGGGGAGCTGTTTTTT. Translated: CACPGTSSNTGELFF.